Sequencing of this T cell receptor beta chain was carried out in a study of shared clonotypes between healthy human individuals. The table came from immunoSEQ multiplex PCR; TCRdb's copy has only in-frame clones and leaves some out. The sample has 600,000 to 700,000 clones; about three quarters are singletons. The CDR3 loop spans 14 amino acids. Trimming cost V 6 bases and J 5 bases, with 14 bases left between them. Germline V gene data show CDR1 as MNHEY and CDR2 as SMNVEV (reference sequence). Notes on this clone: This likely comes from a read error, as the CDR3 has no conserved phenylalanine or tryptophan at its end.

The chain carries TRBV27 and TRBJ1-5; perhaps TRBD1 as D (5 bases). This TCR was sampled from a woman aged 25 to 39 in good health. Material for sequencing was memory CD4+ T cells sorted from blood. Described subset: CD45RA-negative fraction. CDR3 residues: CASRGPRGDQPQHL. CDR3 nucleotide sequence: TGTGCCAGCAGGGGGCCGAGGGGAGATCAGCCCCAGCATCTT.